This is a list of T cell receptor beta chains from one sample in a study of blood T cell repertoires in COVID-19. TCRdb's table, derived via immunoSEQ multiplex PCR, lists solely in-frame clones and lacks some. The table includes roughly 66,000 clones, approximately 80% detected once. Material: peripheral blood. These receptors all come from a man aged 55-75 years with acute or convalescent COVID-19. The CDR3 runs from the conserved cysteine through the conserved F or W. Some rows mark clone size as missing; the rest say once, few, many or name a class of expanded clone.

v_call: TRBV6-2/TRBV6-3; clone_size: -; j_call: TRBJ2-1; cdr3_aa: CASSYSRGRLAEFF
v_call: TRBV30; clone_size: -; j_call: TRBJ2-1; cdr3_aa: CAWSVVGGGSLNEQFF
v_call: TRBV14; clone_size: few; j_call: TRBJ1-4; cdr3_aa: CASSQDRTGYEKLFF
v_call: TRBV5-4; clone_size: -; j_call: TRBJ1-1; cdr3_aa: CASSLARQGWTEAFF
v_call: TRBV6-6; clone_size: -; j_call: TRBJ1-4; cdr3_aa: CASSGRTGQNEKLFF
v_call: TRBV28; clone_size: -; j_call: TRBJ1-6; cdr3_aa: CASSLSVTTGSSYNSPLHF
v_call: TRBV7-2; clone_size: -; j_call: TRBJ1-2; cdr3_aa: CASSLMSLNYGYTF
v_call: TRBV4-1; clone_size: -; j_call: TRBJ2-1; cdr3_aa: CASSQGRVSNEQFF
v_call: TRBV6-5; clone_size: once; j_call: TRBJ2-1; cdr3_aa: CASGRGTDYNEQFF
v_call: TRBV12-5; clone_size: -; j_call: TRBJ2-7; cdr3_aa: CASGLVGGLNEQYF
v_call: TRBV19; clone_size: few; j_call: TRBJ1-4; cdr3_aa: CASSVLDRATNEKLFF
v_call: TRBV6-5; clone_size: once; j_call: TRBJ1-4; cdr3_aa: CASSYSGGVREKLFF
v_call: TRBV11-2; clone_size: -; j_call: TRBJ2-4; cdr3_aa: CASSLGGAIQYF
v_call: TRBV30; clone_size: -; j_call: TRBJ1-1; cdr3_aa: CAWTTGDTEAFF
v_call: TRBV5-1; clone_size: -; j_call: TRBJ1-1; cdr3_aa: CASSFRGPTGGWMNTEAFF
v_call: TRBV7-2; clone_size: many; j_call: TRBJ2-7; cdr3_aa: CASTRGVAYEQYF
v_call: TRBV2; clone_size: -; j_call: TRBJ2-5; cdr3_aa: CASSEDRVQETQYF
v_call: TRBV5-5; clone_size: -; j_call: TRBJ1-1; cdr3_aa: CASSLSPTEAFF
v_call: TRBV5-8; clone_size: -; j_call: TRBJ1-3; cdr3_aa: CASSRDRISGNTIYF
v_call: TRBV4-3; clone_size: medium-sized; j_call: TRBJ1-2; cdr3_aa: CASSQDGATGHGYTF
v_call: TRBV11-2; clone_size: -; j_call: TRBJ2-2; cdr3_aa: CASRVGTGGTGELFF
v_call: TRBV11-2; clone_size: few; j_call: TRBJ1-1; cdr3_aa: CASRGSRAGPEAFF
v_call: TRBV19; clone_size: once; j_call: TRBJ2-6; cdr3_aa: CASSIGPGQITGANVLTF
v_call: TRBV3-1/TRBV3-2; clone_size: once; j_call: TRBJ2-2; cdr3_aa: CAYRDSYTGELFF
v_call: TRBV2; clone_size: -; j_call: TRBJ1-6; cdr3_aa: CASSPTGDRAYNSPLHF
v_call: TRBV12-3/TRBV12-4; clone_size: -; j_call: TRBJ1-2; cdr3_aa: CASTRAGSVGYTF
v_call: TRBV6-5; clone_size: -; j_call: TRBJ1-5; cdr3_aa: CASSRDGAFNQPQHF
v_call: TRBV7-2; clone_size: -; j_call: TRBJ2-1; cdr3_aa: CASSPNRPTSGNNEQFF
v_call: TRBV3-1/TRBV3-2; clone_size: -; j_call: TRBJ2-7; cdr3_aa: CASSQMIGQGHRSERYEQYF
v_call: TRBV6-5; clone_size: -; j_call: TRBJ2-5; cdr3_aa: CASSRRTGRETQYF
v_call: TRBV2; clone_size: -; j_call: TRBJ1-3; cdr3_aa: CASSEEMSPRNTIYF
v_call: TRBV6-2/TRBV6-3; clone_size: few; j_call: TRBJ1-2; cdr3_aa: CASSYSRSGGYTF
v_call: TRBV6-2/TRBV6-3; clone_size: -; j_call: TRBJ1-1; cdr3_aa: CASSYETVIQMNTEAFF
v_call: TRBV30; clone_size: few; j_call: TRBJ1-3; cdr3_aa: CAWSVLWGDGNTIYF
v_call: TRBV5-6; clone_size: -; j_call: TRBJ2-5; cdr3_aa: CASSLGPSGAGVVETQYF
v_call: TRBV2; clone_size: -; j_call: TRBJ1-5; cdr3_aa: CASVRGSNQPQHF
v_call: TRBV19; clone_size: -; j_call: TRBJ2-2; cdr3_aa: CASSIEAPGELFF
v_call: TRBV5-8; clone_size: few; j_call: TRBJ1-2; cdr3_aa: CASSWEGRNYGYTF
v_call: TRBV19; clone_size: -; j_call: TRBJ2-1; cdr3_aa: CASSRDRGLNEQFF
v_call: TRBV11-3; clone_size: -; j_call: TRBJ2-2; cdr3_aa: CASSFKTSGTSINTGELFF
v_call: TRBV9; clone_size: -; j_call: TRBJ2-5; cdr3_aa: CASSPHANSGGLLGETQYF
v_call: TRBV6-2/TRBV6-3; clone_size: -; j_call: TRBJ1-6; cdr3_aa: CASSPRDREYSPLHF
v_call: TRBV29-1; clone_size: -; j_call: TRBJ1-5; cdr3_aa: CSVGGQGPNQPQHF
v_call: TRBV4-1; clone_size: -; j_call: TRBJ1-1; cdr3_aa: CASSLQGFAEAFF
v_call: TRBV7-6; clone_size: -; j_call: TRBJ2-1; cdr3_aa: CASSRGLAGGNEQFF
v_call: TRBV9; clone_size: -; j_call: TRBJ1-2; cdr3_aa: CASSVGADYGYTF
v_call: TRBV15; clone_size: -; j_call: TRBJ1-3; cdr3_aa: CATSETLSSGNTIYF
v_call: TRBV19; clone_size: -; j_call: TRBJ1-5; cdr3_aa: CASRGQQSNQPQHF
v_call: TRBV5-5; clone_size: -; j_call: TRBJ1-5; cdr3_aa: CASSLNRGGNQPQHF
v_call: TRBV12-3/TRBV12-4; clone_size: -; j_call: TRBJ1-1; cdr3_aa: CASSSAGSTEAFF
v_call: TRBV5-6; clone_size: -; j_call: TRBJ1-6; cdr3_aa: CASSLSGSGLHF
v_call: TRBV3-1/TRBV3-2; clone_size: -; j_call: TRBJ1-3; cdr3_aa: CASSGQGVHTIYF
v_call: TRBV3-1/TRBV3-2; clone_size: -; j_call: TRBJ1-1; cdr3_aa: CASSQADRSPEAFF
v_call: TRBV6-2/TRBV6-3; clone_size: once; j_call: TRBJ1-5; cdr3_aa: CASSSGTGGLRNQPQHF
v_call: TRBV6-6; clone_size: -; j_call: TRBJ1-6; cdr3_aa: CASSLDRGMNSPLHF